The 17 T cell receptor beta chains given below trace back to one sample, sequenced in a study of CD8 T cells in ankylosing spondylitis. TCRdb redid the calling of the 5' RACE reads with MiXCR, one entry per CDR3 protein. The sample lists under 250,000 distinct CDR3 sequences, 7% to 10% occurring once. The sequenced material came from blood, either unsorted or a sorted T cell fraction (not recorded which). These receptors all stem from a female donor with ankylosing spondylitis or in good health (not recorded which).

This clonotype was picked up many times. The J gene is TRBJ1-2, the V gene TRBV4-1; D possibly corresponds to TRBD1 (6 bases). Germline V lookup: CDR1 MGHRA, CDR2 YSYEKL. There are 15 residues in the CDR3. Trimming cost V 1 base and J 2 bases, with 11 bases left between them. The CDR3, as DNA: TGCGCCAGCAGCCAAGGACAGGCGCTAAACTATGGCTACACCTTC. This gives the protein CASSQGQALNYGYTF.

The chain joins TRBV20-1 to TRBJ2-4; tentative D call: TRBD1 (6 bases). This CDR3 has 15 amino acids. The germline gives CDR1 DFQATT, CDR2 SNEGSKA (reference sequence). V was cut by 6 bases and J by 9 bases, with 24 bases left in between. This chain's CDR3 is CSASTGSEDEGIQYF. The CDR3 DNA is TGCAGTGCCTCGACAGGATCCGAAGATGAGGGCATTCAGTACTTC.

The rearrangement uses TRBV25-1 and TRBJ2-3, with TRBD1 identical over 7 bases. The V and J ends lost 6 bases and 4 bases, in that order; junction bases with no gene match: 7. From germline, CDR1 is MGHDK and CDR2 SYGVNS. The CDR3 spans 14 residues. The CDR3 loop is CASSKAGGADTQYF. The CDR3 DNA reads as TGTGCCAGCAGCAAAGCAGGGGGAGCAGATACGCAGTATTTT. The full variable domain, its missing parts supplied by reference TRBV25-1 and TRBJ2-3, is EADIYQTPRYLVIGTGKKITLECSQTMGHDKMYWYQQDPGMELHLIHYSYGVNSTEKGDLSSESTVSRIRTEHFPLTLESARPSHTSQYLCASSKAGGADTQYFGPGTRLTVL.

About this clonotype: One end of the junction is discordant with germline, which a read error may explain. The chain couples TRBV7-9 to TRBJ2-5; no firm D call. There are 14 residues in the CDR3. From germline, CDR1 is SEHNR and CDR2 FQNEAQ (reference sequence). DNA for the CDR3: TGTGTCAGCAGCTTACAAAAGGCCGAAGAGACCCAGTACTTC. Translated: CVSSLQKAEETQYF.

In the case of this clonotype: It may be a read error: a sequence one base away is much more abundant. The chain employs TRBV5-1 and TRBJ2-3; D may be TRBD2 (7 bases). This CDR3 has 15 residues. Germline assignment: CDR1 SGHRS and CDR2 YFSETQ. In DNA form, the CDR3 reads TGCGCCAGCAGCTCCGACGGCGGGGGCACAGCTACGCAGTATTTT. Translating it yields CASSSDGGGTATQYF.

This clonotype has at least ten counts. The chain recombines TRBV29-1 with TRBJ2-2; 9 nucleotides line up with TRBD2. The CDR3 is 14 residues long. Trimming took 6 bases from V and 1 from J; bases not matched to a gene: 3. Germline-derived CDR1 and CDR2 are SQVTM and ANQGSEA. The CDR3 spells CSVRLAENTGELFF. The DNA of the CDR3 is TGCAGCGTAAGACTAGCGGAGAACACCGGGGAGCTGTTTTTT.

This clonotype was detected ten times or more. DNA of the CDR3: TGTGCCAGCACTCTTGGGGCGGCGGGAGCTTCCACCGGGGAGCTGTTTTTT. Translated, it gives CASTLGAAGASTGELFF. This chain joins TRBV12-3 or TRBV12-4 and TRBJ2-2, with 7 bases identical to TRBD2. This CDR3 spans 17 amino acids. The V and J ends lost 7 bases and 4 bases, in that order; junction bases with no gene match: 15.

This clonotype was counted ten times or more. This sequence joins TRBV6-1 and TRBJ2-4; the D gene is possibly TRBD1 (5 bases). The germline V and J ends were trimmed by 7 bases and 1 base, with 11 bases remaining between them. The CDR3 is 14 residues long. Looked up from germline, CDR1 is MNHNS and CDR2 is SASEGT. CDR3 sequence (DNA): TGTGCCAGCATGGTTCCAGGGGCCAAAAACATTCAGTACTTC. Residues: CASMVPGAKNIQYF.

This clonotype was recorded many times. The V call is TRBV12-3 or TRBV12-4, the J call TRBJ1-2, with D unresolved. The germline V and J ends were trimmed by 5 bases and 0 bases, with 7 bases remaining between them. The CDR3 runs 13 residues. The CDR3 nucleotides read TGTGCCAGCAGTCCCCCCGCTAACTATGGCTACACCTTC. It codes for CASSPPANYGYTF.

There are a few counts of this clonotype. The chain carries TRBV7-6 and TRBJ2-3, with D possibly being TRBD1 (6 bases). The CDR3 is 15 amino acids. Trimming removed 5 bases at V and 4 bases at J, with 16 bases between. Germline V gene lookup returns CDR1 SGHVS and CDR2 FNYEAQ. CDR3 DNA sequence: TGTGCCAGCAGCCGCGCCGGAGAGGGGGCAGATACGCAGTATTTT. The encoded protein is CASSRAGEGADTQYF.

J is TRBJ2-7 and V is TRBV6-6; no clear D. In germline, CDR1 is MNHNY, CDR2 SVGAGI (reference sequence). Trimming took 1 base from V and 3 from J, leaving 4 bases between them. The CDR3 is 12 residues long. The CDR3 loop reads CASSYFRYEQYF. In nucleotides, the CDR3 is TGTGCCAGCAGTTACTTCCGCTACGAGCAGTACTTC.

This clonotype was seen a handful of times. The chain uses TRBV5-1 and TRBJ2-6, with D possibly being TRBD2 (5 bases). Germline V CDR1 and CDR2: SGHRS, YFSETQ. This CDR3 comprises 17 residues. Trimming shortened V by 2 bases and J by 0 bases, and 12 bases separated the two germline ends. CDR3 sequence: CASSLGRGPSGANVLTF. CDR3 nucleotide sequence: TGCGCCAGCAGCTTAGGACGGGGTCCCTCTGGGGCCAACGTCCTGACTTTC.

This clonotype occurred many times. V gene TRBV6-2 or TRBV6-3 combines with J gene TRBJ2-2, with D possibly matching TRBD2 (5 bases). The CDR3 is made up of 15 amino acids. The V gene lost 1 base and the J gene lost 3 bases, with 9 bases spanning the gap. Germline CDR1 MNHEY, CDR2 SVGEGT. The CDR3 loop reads CASSYFRGYTGELFF. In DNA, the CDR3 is TGTGCCAGCAGTTACTTCCGGGGATACACCGGGGAGCTGTTTTTT.

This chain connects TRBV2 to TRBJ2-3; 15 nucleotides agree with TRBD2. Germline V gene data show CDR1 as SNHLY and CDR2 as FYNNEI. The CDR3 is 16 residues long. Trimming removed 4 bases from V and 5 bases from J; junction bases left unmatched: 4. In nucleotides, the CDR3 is TGTGCCAGCAGTGGGACTAGCGGGAGGGCCGGAGATACGCAGTATTTT. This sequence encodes CASSGTSGRAGDTQYF.

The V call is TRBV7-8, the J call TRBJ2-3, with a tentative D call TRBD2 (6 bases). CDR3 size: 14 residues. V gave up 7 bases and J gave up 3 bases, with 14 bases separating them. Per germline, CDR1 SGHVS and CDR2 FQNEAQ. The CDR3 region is CASNPAGKTDTQYF. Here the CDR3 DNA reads TGTGCCAGCAACCCGGCGGGGAAAACAGATACGCAGTATTTT.

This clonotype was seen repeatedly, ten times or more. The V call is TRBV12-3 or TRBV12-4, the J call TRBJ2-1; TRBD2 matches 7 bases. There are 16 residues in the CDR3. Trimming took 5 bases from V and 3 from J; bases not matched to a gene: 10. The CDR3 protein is CASSTRREGLYNEQFF. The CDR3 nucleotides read TGTGCCAGCAGTACCCGAAGGGAGGGCCTCTACAATGAGCAGTTCTTC.

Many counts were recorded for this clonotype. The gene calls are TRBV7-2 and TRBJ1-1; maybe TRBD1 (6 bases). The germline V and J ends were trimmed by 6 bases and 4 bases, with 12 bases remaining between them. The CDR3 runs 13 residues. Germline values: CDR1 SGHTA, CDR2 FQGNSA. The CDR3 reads CASSFTGITEAFF. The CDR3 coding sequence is TGTGCCAGCAGTTTTACAGGGATCACTGAAGCTTTCTTT.